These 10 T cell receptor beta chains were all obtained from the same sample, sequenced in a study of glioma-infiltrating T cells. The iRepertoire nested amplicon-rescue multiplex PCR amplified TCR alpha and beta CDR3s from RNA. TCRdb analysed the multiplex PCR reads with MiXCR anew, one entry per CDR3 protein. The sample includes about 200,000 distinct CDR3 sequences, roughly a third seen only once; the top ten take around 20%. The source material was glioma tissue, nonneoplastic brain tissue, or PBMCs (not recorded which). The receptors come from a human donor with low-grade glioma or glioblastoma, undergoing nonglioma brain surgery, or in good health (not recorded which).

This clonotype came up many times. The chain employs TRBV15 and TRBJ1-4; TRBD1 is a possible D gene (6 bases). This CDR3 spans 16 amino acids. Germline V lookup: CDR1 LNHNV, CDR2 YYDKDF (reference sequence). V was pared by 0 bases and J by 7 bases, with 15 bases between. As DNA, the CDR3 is TGTGCCACCAGCAGAGATAATCAGGGGCGAAGTGAAAAACTGTTTTTT. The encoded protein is CATSRDNQGRSEKLFF.

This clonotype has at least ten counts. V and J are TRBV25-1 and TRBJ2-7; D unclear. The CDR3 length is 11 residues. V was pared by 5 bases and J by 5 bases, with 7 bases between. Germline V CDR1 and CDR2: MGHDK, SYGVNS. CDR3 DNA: TGTGCCAGCAGTTTAAGGAACGAGCAGTACTTC. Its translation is CASSLRNEQYF.

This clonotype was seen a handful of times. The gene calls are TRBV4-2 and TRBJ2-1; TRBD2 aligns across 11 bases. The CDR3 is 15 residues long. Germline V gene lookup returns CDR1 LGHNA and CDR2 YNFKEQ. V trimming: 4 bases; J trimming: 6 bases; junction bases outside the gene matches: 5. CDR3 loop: CASSPRTSGSNEQFF. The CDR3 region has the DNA TGTGCCAGCAGCCCACGGACTAGCGGGTCCAATGAGCAGTTCTTC.

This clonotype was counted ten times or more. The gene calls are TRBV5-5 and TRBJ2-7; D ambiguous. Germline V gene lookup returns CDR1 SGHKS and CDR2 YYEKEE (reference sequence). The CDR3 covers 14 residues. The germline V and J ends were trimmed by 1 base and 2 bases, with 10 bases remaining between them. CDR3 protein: CASSLLRTTYEQYF. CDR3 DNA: TGTGCCAGCAGCTTGCTCCGCACCACCTACGAGCAGTACTTC.

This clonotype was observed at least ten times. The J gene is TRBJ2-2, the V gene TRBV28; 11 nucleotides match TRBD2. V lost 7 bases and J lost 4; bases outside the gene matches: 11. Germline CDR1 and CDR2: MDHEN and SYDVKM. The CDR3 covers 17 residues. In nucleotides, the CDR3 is TGTGCCAGCACCTTACTAGCGGGAGTTCGTGGCACCGGGGAGCTGTTTTTT. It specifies CASTLLAGVRGTGELFF.

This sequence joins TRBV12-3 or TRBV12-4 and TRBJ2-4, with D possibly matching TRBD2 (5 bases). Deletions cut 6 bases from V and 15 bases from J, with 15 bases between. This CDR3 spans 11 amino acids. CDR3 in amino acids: CASRTGEETYF. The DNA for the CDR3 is TGTGCCAGCAGGACCGGGGAAGAGACGTACTTC.

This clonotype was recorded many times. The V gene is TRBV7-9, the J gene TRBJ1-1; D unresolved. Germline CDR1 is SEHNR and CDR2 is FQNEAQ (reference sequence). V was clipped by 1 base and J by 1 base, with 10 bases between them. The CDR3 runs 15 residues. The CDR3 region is CASSLGGSRNTEAFF. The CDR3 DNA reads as TGTGCCAGCAGCTTAGGCGGCAGCCGGAACACTGAAGCTTTCTTT.

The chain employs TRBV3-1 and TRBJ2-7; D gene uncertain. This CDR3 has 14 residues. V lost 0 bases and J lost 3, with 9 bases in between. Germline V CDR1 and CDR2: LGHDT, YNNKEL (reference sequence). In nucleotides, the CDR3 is TGTGCCAGCAGCCAAGACGTCCGCAGCTACGAGCAGTACTTC. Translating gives CASSQDVRSYEQYF.

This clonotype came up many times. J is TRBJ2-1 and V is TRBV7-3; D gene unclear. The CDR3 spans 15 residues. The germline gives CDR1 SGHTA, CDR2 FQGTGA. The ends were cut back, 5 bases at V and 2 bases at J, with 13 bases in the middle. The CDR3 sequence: CASSPRVAPYNEQFF. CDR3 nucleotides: TGTGCCAGCAGCCCCCGAGTAGCTCCCTACAATGAGCAGTTCTTC.

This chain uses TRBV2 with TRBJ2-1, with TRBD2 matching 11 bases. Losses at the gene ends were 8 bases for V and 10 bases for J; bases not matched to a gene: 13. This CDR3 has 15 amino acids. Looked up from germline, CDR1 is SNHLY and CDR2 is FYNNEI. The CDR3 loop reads CASDRLAGRPGEQFF. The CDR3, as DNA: TGTGCCAGCGACCGACTAGCGGGACGGCCCGGGGAGCAGTTCTTC.